This TCR beta chain comes out of a study of blood T cell repertoires in COVID-19. The assay was immunoSEQ multiplex PCR, and TCRdb's table has in-frame clones only and misses some. This sample yields tens of thousands of clones, of which roughly nine tenths are seen a single time; about 1.6% belongs to the top ten. There are a few counts of this clone. The CDR3 spans 13 residues. Germline loops: CDR1 SGHRS, CDR2 YFSETQ. V lost 5 bases and J lost 4; bases outside the gene matches: 4. This TCR came from a man in his 60s with acute or convalescent COVID-19. This chain links TRBV5-1 with TRBJ1-2; 8 positions match TRBD1. Sequencing input: peripheral blood. CDR3 region: CASSRDRIYGYTF. The CDR3 bases are TGCGCCAGCAGTCGGGACAGGATCTATGGCTACACCTTC. Supplemented by reference TRBV5-1 and TRBJ1-2, the full variable domain reads KAGVTQTPRYLIKTRGQQVTLSCSPISGHRSVSWYQQTPGQGLQFLFEYFSETQRNKGNFPGRFSGRQFSNSRSEMNVSTLELGDSALYLCASSRDRIYGYTFGSGTRLTVV.